A single T cell receptor beta chain is shown here with its context. Original analysis: Cell counts per sample came from amplifying reference gene primers. The assay was immunoSEQ multiplex PCR, and TCRdb's table has in-frame clones only and misses some. The V and J calls and clone size were taken over from that table, and D and trimming were inferred from the DNA. The sample carries 140,000 to 150,000 clones, roughly 80% recorded once. This record belongs to a study of blood T cell repertoires in COVID-19. Across the study: Acute and convalescent COVID-19 samples came from the United States, Italy and Spain. T cells, B-cell-depleted T cells, or PBMCs provided the cDNA or gDNA that served as material.

The CDR3 loop spans 13 amino acids. Germline assignment: CDR1 SGDLS and CDR2 YYNGEE. V was clipped by 4 bases and J by 5 bases, with 12 bases between them. Source material: peripheral blood. The sequence was collected from a human donor with acute or convalescent COVID-19. The donor label of this sample is uncertain. The chain recombines TRBV9 with TRBJ1-1; possible D gene TRBD1, 6 bases. The CDR3 sequence: CASSFHQGTEAFF. The CDR3 coding sequence is TGTGCCAGCAGCTTTCACCAGGGGACTGAAGCTTTCTTT.